The rows below give T cell receptor beta chains drawn from one sample of a study of blood T cell repertoires in COVID-19. Clones were sequenced by immunoSEQ multiplex PCR, and TCRdb holds only the in-frame ones, with some missing. The sample holds 210,000 or so clones, around 92% seen once. The sequenced material came from peripheral blood. These receptors all stem from a man younger than 45 with acute or convalescent COVID-19. The CDR3 runs from the conserved cysteine through the conserved F or W. A D gene is named only where the DNA matches it firmly. Not all rows give a size; the values are once, few, many and, for expanded clones, a class.

>NA|TRBV28|NA|TRBJ2-1
TGTGCCAGCAGTCTTAGCGGTCCAATATACAATGAGCAGTTCTTC
CASSLSGPIYNEQFF
>NA|TRBV6-5|NA|TRBJ1-1
TGTGCCAGCAGTAACCCCGGGAGTGAAGCTTTCTTT
CASSNPGSEAFF
>TRBD1|TRBV30|NA|TRBJ2-4
TGTGCCTGGAGTGTGGGACAGGGGGACATTCAGTACTTC
CAWSVGQGDIQYF
>TRBD2|TRBV28|NA|TRBJ2-1
TGTGCCAGCAATCCCGTGGCGGGGGGCCTCAATGAGCAGTTCTTC
CASNPVAGGLNEQFF
>TRBD1|TRBV20-1|NA|TRBJ1-5
TGCAGTGCTAGTGGGACAGGGTTAATGGTTCAGCCCCAGCATTTT
CSASGTGLMVQPQHF
>NA|TRBV28|NA|TRBJ1-1
TGTGCCAGCAGTTTCCTAGCTCAAGCTTTCTTT
CASSFLAQAFF
>NA|TRBV11-3|NA|TRBJ2-1
TGTGCCAGCAGCCCTAGCTCCTACAATGAGCAGTTCTTC
CASSPSSYNEQFF
>TRBD1|TRBV2|few|TRBJ1-6
TGTGCCAGCAGTGTTTACCAGGGGGATAATTCACCCCTCCACTTT
CASSVYQGDNSPLHF
>NA|TRBV28|NA|TRBJ1-1
TGTGCCAGCAGTTTACAGAGACAGGTCCTCTGGACTGAAGCTTTCTTT
CASSLQRQVLWTEAFF
>TRBD1|TRBV12-3/TRBV12-4|NA|TRBJ2-7
TGTGCCAGCAGTAGGGACAGCTCCTACGAGCAGTACTTC
CASSRDSSYEQYF
>NA|TRBV6-1|once|TRBJ2-7
TGTGCCAGCAGTGAGGTTAGAACCTCCGGTGAAAAGTACTTC
CASSEVRTSGEKYF
>NA|TRBV7-3|NA|TRBJ1-1
TGTGCCAGCAGCAAGGGGCAACAGAACACTGAAGCTTTCTTT
CASSKGQQNTEAFF
>NA|TRBV13|NA|TRBJ1-1
TGTGCCAGCAGCCCCTTGGCGGGGGCGAACACTGAAGCTTTCTTT
CASSPLAGANTEAFF
>NA|TRBV7-8|NA|TRBJ1-6
TGTGCCAGCAGCTTAGCGGGAGGGAACTCACCCCTCCACTTT
CASSLAGGNSPLHF
>NA|TRBV28|NA|TRBJ1-1
TGTGCCAGCAGTTTTGCCAGTCAAGAAGCTTTCTTT
CASSFASQEAFF
>NA|TRBV7-3|once|TRBJ2-1
TGTGCCAGCAGCTCCCCCGCCCGCGGGCCTAAGCAGTTCTTC
CASSSPARGPKQFF
>TRBD2|TRBV27|NA|TRBJ2-3
TGTGCCAGCTTACTTAGCGGGGGGCTGAGCACAGATACGCAGTATTTT
CASLLSGGLSTDTQYF
>NA|TRBV9|NA|TRBJ2-4
TGTGCCAGCAGCGTAGGTATGGGGCGAACAAACGAAAACATTCAGTACTTC
CASSVGMGRTNENIQYF
>NA|TRBV28|NA|TRBJ1-1
TGTGCCAGCAGTTTCAGGACAGAAGCTTTCTTT
CASSFRTEAFF
>NA|TRBV29-1|NA|TRBJ2-2
TGCAGCGTGCCGTCGTTGGGGGCTGACACCGGGGAGCTGTTTTTT
CSVPSLGADTGELFF
>TRBD1|TRBV11-2|NA|TRBJ2-5
TGTGCCAGCAGCTTAGGGGGAAGGGGGCTGGAGACCCAGTACTTC
CASSLGGRGLETQYF
>NA|TRBV19|once|TRBJ1-2
TGTGCCAGTAGGAAAGCGGCCGCTAACTATGGCTACACCTTC
CASRKAAANYGYTF
>NA|TRBV28|NA|TRBJ1-4
TGTGCCAGCAGTTCCTACCAAGGGTCAGGGTCTAATGAAAAACTGTTTTTT
CASSSYQGSGSNEKLFF
>TRBD1|TRBV18|NA|TRBJ1-5
TGTGCCAGCTCTCGGACAGGGAGTGGGGGCAATCAGCCCCAGCATTTT
CASSRTGSGGNQPQHF
>NA|TRBV15|NA|TRBJ2-6
TGTGCCACCAGCAGAGATGGGGCCTCCCCTGGGGCCAACGTCCTGACTTTC
CATSRDGASPGANVLTF
>NA|TRBV3-1/TRBV3-2|NA|TRBJ1-3
TGTGCCAGCAGCCAAGATGACAGGGGAAACACCATATATTTT
CASSQDDRGNTIYF
>NA|TRBV2|NA|TRBJ2-1
TGTGCCAGCAGGAAACGGACAGACTACAATGAGCAGTTCTTC
CASRKRTDYNEQFF
>TRBD2|TRBV19|NA|TRBJ2-3
TGTGCCAGTAGTAGCCGGGGGGGGGCAAGCACAGATACGCAGTATTTT
CASSSRGGASTDTQYF
>NA|TRBV12-3/TRBV12-4|NA|TRBJ1-1
TGTGCCAGCAGTGGACGGACACCTGAAGCTTTCTTT
CASSGRTPEAFF
>NA|TRBV27|NA|TRBJ2-3
TGTGCCAGCAGTTTGCAGTCGTCCACAGATACGCAGTATTTT
CASSLQSSTDTQYF
>TRBD1|TRBV25-1|NA|TRBJ1-4
TGTGCCAGCGAAGGGACAGTCTTTACTAATGAAAAACTGTTTTTT
CASEGTVFTNEKLFF
>NA|TRBV5-1|NA|TRBJ1-1
TGCGCCAGCAGCGAGGGACAAAGAAACACTGAAGCTTTCTTT
CASSEGQRNTEAFF
>NA|TRBV30|NA|TRBJ1-1
TGTGCCTGGACCCCACAAGCGACGACTGAAGCTTTCTTT
CAWTPQATTEAFF
>NA|TRBV10-2|NA|TRBJ2-5
TGCGCCAGCAGTGAGGTGCCCGCGGGAGAGACCCAGTACTTC
CASSEVPAGETQYF
>NA|TRBV7-9|NA|TRBJ1-2
TGTGCCAGCAGCTCCCTCGCCCAGGGTGATTCTGGCTACACCTTC
CASSSLAQGDSGYTF
>TRBD1|TRBV5-1|once|TRBJ1-5
TGCGCCAGCAGACCCGGGACAGGGGGTCAGCCCCAGCATTTT
CASRPGTGGQPQHF
>TRBD2|TRBV6-5|NA|TRBJ2-1
TGTGCCAGCAGTAAACTCGGACTAGCGGCCAATGAGCAGTTCTTC
CASSKLGLAANEQFF
>TRBD2|TRBV7-9|NA|TRBJ2-3
TGTGCCAGCAGCACTGGGACTAGCGGGGGTTGGACAGATACGCAGTATTTT
CASSTGTSGGWTDTQYF
>NA|TRBV15|NA|TRBJ1-3
TGTGCCACCAGCAGAGATACACGCTCTGGAAACACCATATATTTT
CATSRDTRSGNTIYF
>NA|TRBV7-8|once|TRBJ1-2
TGTGCCAGCAGCTTCAGGGCGGGGGTTGGCTACACCTTC
CASSFRAGVGYTF
>NA|TRBV2|NA|TRBJ1-3
TGTGCCAGCAGTGAAGTAGGAGGGTACGGAAACACCATATATTTT
CASSEVGGYGNTIYF
>NA|TRBV10-3|NA|TRBJ1-5
TGTGCCATCAGTGAGTCTATACAGATGAATCAGCCCCAGCATTTT
CAISESIQMNQPQHF
>NA|TRBV5-1|NA|TRBJ1-1
TGCGCCAGCAGCCGCTTTGACAGCCGAAACACTGAAGCTTTCTTT
CASSRFDSRNTEAFF
>TRBD2|TRBV11-3|NA|TRBJ2-1
TGTGCCAGCAGCTTAACTAGCGGGTACAATGAGCAGTTCTTC
CASSLTSGYNEQFF
>NA|TRBV6-1|NA|TRBJ1-2
TGTGCCAGCAGTGAAGCAGAGTATGAGGGAACGGGCTATGGCTACACCTTC
CASSEAEYEGTGYGYTF
>NA|TRBV7-9|NA|TRBJ2-5
TGTGCCAGCAGCTTCGCAGGGGACGGAGAGACCCAGTACTTC
CASSFAGDGETQYF
>TRBD1|TRBV5-1|NA|TRBJ2-1
TGCGCCAGCAGCGAAGGACAGGGGGGGTACAATGAGCAGTTCTTC
CASSEGQGGYNEQFF
>NA|TRBV28|NA|TRBJ1-4
TGTGCCAGCAGTTTATCAGGGACTAATGAAAAACTGTTTTTT
CASSLSGTNEKLFF
>NA|TRBV27|NA|TRBJ1-6
TGTGCCAGTGGGGCCCTCCCTTCACCCCTCCACTTT
CASGALPSPLHF
>NA|TRBV27|NA|TRBJ2-1
TGTGCCAGCCATAGCCACCCCAATGAGCAGTTCTTC
CASHSHPNEQFF
>NA|TRBV6-5|NA|TRBJ1-1
TGTGCCAGCACCTACGGGGGGGAGAACACTGAAGCTTTCTTT
CASTYGGENTEAFF
>NA|TRBV7-9|NA|TRBJ2-3
TGTGCCAGCGTGGCGGGATCCACAGATACGCAGTATTTT
CASVAGSTDTQYF
>NA|TRBV11-3|NA|TRBJ2-2
TGTGCCAGCAGCTTAGGTATCTACGCAAACACCGGGGAGCTGTTTTTT
CASSLGIYANTGELFF
>TRBD1|TRBV5-1|once|TRBJ2-1
TGCGCCAGCAGCGCCGGACAGGGAACCTACAATGAGCAGTTCTTC
CASSAGQGTYNEQFF
>TRBD2|TRBV7-6|NA|TRBJ2-2
TGTGCCAGCAGCTTATTCACTAGCGGGAGTACCGGGGAGCTGTTTTTT
CASSLFTSGSTGELFF
>NA|TRBV5-1|NA|TRBJ1-4
TGCGCCAGCAGCTTACAGGATGAAAAACTGTTTTTT
CASSLQDEKLFF
>NA|TRBV28|once|TRBJ2-7
TGTGCCAGCAGTTTTTCGGGCTACGAGCAGTACTTC
CASSFSGYEQYF
>NA|TRBV7-2|NA|TRBJ2-7
TGTGCCAGCAGCTTAGAGTACAAAAGCTACGAGCAGTACTTC
CASSLEYKSYEQYF